This entry concerns a single T cell receptor (beta chain). Its antigen is not known. In the same sample, other DNA sequences code for this CDR3. TCRdb keeps only in-frame clones here, not all; method: immunoSEQ multiplex PCR. Among 800,000 to 1,200,000 clones listed, approximately 78% were seen once. The sample originates from a study of shared clonotypes between healthy human individuals. Study overall: Used for every donor were three CD4 naive, three CD4 memory, two CD8 naive and one CD8 memory plate. Study-wide results and limits: Estimated clonotype richness was generally higher in naive than memory subsets.

This CDR3 has 13 amino acids. V was clipped by 0 bases and J by 5 bases, with 5 bases between them. CDR1 is MNHEY and CDR2 is SVGAGI in the germline V gene. V gene TRBV6-5 combines with J gene TRBJ1-5, with D possibly TRBD1 on 5 matching bases. Input material: memory CD4+ T cells from PBMCs. Subset noted: CD45RA-negative fraction. This sequence originates from a man aged 18 to 30 in good health. Some clones in this sample may be carry-over from other donors' samples. Written as DNA, the CDR3 is TGTGCCAGCAGTTACTCCAGGGATCAGCCCCAGCATTTT. This codes for CASSYSRDQPQHF.